The 10 T cell receptor beta chains reported below all come from one sample, sequenced in a study of blood T cell repertoires in COVID-19. Generated by immunoSEQ multiplex PCR, the TCRdb table keeps only in-frame clones and is missing some. The data show 150,000 to 200,000 clones, approximately 83% seen once. Sequencing was done on a sample of PBMCs or T cells enriched from blood (not recorded which). The receptors come from a woman aged 60 to 75 who had recovered from COVID-19.

V and J are TRBV20-1 and TRBJ2-7; D unclear. Trimming removed 3 bases at V and 4 bases at J, with 7 bases between. This CDR3 is 11 amino acids long. In germline, CDR1 is DFQATT, CDR2 SNEGSKA (reference sequence). This CDR3 is CSASVLYEQYF. The CDR3 DNA reads TGCAGTGCTAGCGTCTTATACGAGCAGTACTTC.

The rearrangement joins TRBV11-2 to TRBJ2-1, with 10 bases lining up with TRBD2. V was clipped by 5 bases and J by 3 bases; unmatched bases: 4. The CDR3 covers 15 residues. Germline lookup yields CDR1 SGHAT and CDR2 FQNNGV. The CDR3 here is CASSPSGRVYNEQFF. The CDR3 DNA is TGTGCCAGCAGCCCAAGCGGGAGGGTCTACAATGAGCAGTTCTTC.

The DNA for the CDR3 is TGTGCCAGCAGTCCAGCAGGACTAGGCAGAGGCACAGATACGCAGTATTTT. Residues: CASSPAGLGRGTDTQYF. The V call is TRBV28, the J call TRBJ2-3; 7 bases agree with TRBD2. With 5 bases clipped from V and 1 base from J, the junction kept 12 bases outside the gene matches. The CDR3 totals 17 residues. CDR1 MDHEN and CDR2 SYDVKM come from the germline V gene.

V usage is TRBV2 and J usage is TRBJ1-2; no clear D gene. In germline, CDR1 is SNHLY, CDR2 FYNNEI. V lost 1 base and J 4 bases, leaving 13 bases between the germline ends. The CDR3 covers 15 residues. DNA of the CDR3: TGTGCCAGCAGTGAAGGCCCGCTCCTATCCTATGGCTACACCTTC. As protein: CASSEGPLLSYGYTF.

The chain has TRBV4-2 and TRBJ1-2; D might be TRBD1 (6 bases). This CDR3 has 17 residues. The V and J ends lost 0 bases and 8 bases respectively, with 22 bases between them. Germline values: CDR1 LGHNA, CDR2 YNFKEQ. The CDR3 loop reads CASSQDPAARGIGGYTF. The CDR3 region has the DNA TGTGCCAGCAGCCAAGATCCTGCGGCCAGGGGAATAGGGGGCTACACCTTC.

This chain connects TRBV30 to TRBJ2-7, with D tentatively TRBD1 (5 bases). CDR3 size: 11 residues. Trimming took 2 bases from V and 4 from J, leaving 6 bases between them. Germline V gene data show CDR1 as GTSNPN and CDR2 as SVGIG (reference sequence). CDR3 sequence (DNA): TGTGCCTGGAGTAGGGGTTACGAGCAGTACTTC. Amino acids: CAWSRGYEQYF.

This sequence joins TRBV5-1 and TRBJ2-2, with 8 positions matching TRBD2. The CDR3 is 17 amino acids. Germline CDR1 and CDR2: SGHRS and YFSETQ. V gave up 0 bases and J gave up 4 bases; unmatched junction bases: 8. CDR3 in amino acids: CASSLELGAGATGELFF. The CDR3 bases are TGCGCCAGCAGCTTGGAGTTAGGAGCGGGAGCCACCGGGGAGCTGTTTTTT.

The count of this clone is one. V is TRBV7-2 and J is TRBJ1-1; 8 bases are shared with TRBD1. Per germline, CDR1 SGHTA and CDR2 FQGNSA. The CDR3 has 14 amino acids. With V trimmed by 5 bases and J by 1 base, 3 bases remained unmatched. The CDR3 is CASSRDRTNTEAFF. DNA for the CDR3: TGTGCCAGCAGCCGGGACAGGACGAACACTGAAGCTTTCTTT.

The chain employs TRBV30 and TRBJ1-5; D call uncertain. The CDR3 is made up of 15 amino acids. Trimming took off 2 bases at V and 2 bases at J, with 13 bases between the two ends. CDR1 and CDR2 (germline): GTSNPN, SVGIG (reference sequence). The CDR3 protein is CAWSIGTRGNQPQHF. CDR3 sequence (DNA): TGTGCCTGGAGTATTGGAACGCGGGGCAATCAGCCCCAGCATTTT.

This chain links TRBV9 with TRBJ2-3; 8 bases agree with TRBD2. This CDR3 has 17 amino acids. Losses at the gene ends were 0 bases for V and 4 bases for J; bases not matched to a gene: 10. Germline V lookup: CDR1 SGDLS, CDR2 YYNGEE. The DNA of the CDR3 is TGTGCCAGCAGCGTAGCGTTGCTCGGGGGGGGCTCAGATACGCAGTATTTT. This translates into CASSVALLGGGSDTQYF. Based on the CDR3 plus reference TRBV9 and TRBJ2-3, the full variable domain is DSGVTQTPKHLITATGQRVTLRCSPRSGDLSVYWYQQSLDQGLQFLIQYYNGEERAKGNILERFSAQQFPDLHSELNLSSLELGDSALYFCASSVALLGGGSDTQYFGPGTRLTVL.